These T cell receptor beta chains were read from a single sample in a study of blood T cell repertoires in COVID-19. This table comes from immunoSEQ multiplex PCR, and its TCRdb copy is limited to in-frame clones, with some not included. The sample carries a few hundred thousand clones, around 90% recorded once. Sample: peripheral blood. The origin of the receptors is a woman aged 70-85 years with COVID-19, enrolled during active disease. CDR3s include the opening cysteine and the closing phenylalanine or tryptophan. A D gene is named only where the DNA matches it firmly. Clone sizes are given selectively: once, few, many, or a class where the clone is expanded.

j_gene | abundance | d_gene | v_gene | CDR3aa | CDR3nt
TRBJ2-1 | NA | NA | TRBV10-3 | CAITPQGSYNEQFF | TGTGCCATCACCCCACAGGGTTCCTACAATGAGCAGTTCTTC
TRBJ1-6 | NA | TRBD1 | TRBV4-1 | CASSQPGQGVISLHF | TGCGCCAGCAGCCAACCGGGACAGGGTGTAATATCCCTCCACTTT
TRBJ1-5 | NA | TRBD1 | TRBV19 | CASSLDRGRGSNQPQHF | TGTGCCAGTAGTCTCGACAGGGGGCGAGGGAGCAATCAGCCCCAGCATTTT
TRBJ1-2 | once | NA | TRBV30 | CAWRLDFTGHGYTF | TGTGCCTGGAGGTTGGACTTTACCGGGCATGGCTACACCTTC
TRBJ2-3 | NA | TRBD2 | TRBV5-4 | CASSLGGSPNTQYF | TGTGCCAGCAGCTTGGGCGGGAGTCCTAATACGCAGTATTTT
TRBJ2-1 | few | NA | TRBV30 | CAWSGTSGYNEQFF | TGTGCCTGGAGTGGAACCAGCGGGTACAATGAGCAGTTCTTC
TRBJ2-7 | once | NA | TRBV4-1 | CASSQDSQGGHRTYEQYF | TGCGCCAGCAGCCAAGATTCTCAGGGCGGACACAGAACCTACGAGCAGTACTTC
TRBJ2-3 | NA | TRBD2 | TRBV5-1 | CASNKGGLAGTDTQYF | TGCGCCAGCAATAAGGGGGGACTAGCGGGAACAGATACGCAGTATTTT
TRBJ2-7 | NA | TRBD2 | TRBV5-4 | CASSMVWTSGSYEQYF | TGTGCCAGCAGCATGGTATGGACTAGCGGGAGTTACGAGCAGTACTTC
TRBJ2-5 | NA | TRBD1 | TRBV5-3 | CARSQRQGGGETQYF | TGTGCCAGAAGCCAAAGACAGGGGGGAGGAGAGACCCAGTACTTC
TRBJ2-2 | NA | TRBD1 | TRBV7-7 | CASSSGQGADTGELFF | TGTGCTAGCAGCTCGGGACAGGGGGCGGACACCGGGGAGCTGTTTTTT
TRBJ2-3 | NA | NA | TRBV5-1 | CASSLGPITDTQYF | TGCGCCAGCAGCTTGGGGCCAATTACAGATACGCAGTATTTT
TRBJ2-1 | NA | TRBD2 | TRBV5-1 | CASSPTAGGPFDEQFF | TGCGCCAGCAGCCCGACAGCGGGAGGGCCGTTCGATGAGCAGTTCTTC
TRBJ2-7 | few | TRBD2 | TRBV11-2 | CASSTGLAGASYEQYF | TGTGCCAGCAGCACCGGACTAGCGGGAGCCTCCTACGAGCAGTACTTC
TRBJ2-2 | NA | TRBD2 | TRBV18 | CASSPTSGNTGELFF | TGTGCCAGCTCTCCCACTAGCGGAAACACCGGGGAGCTGTTTTTT
TRBJ2-7 | NA | TRBD1 | TRBV6-5 | CASSWGQPPYEQYF | TGTGCCAGCAGTTGGGGACAGCCCCCCTACGAGCAGTACTTC
TRBJ1-5 | NA | TRBD1 | TRBV18 | CASSGQGGNQPQHF | TGTGCCAGCTCCGGACAGGGGGGAAATCAGCCCCAGCATTTT
TRBJ2-7 | NA | NA | TRBV4-2 | CASSQEGRGYEQYF | TGTGCCAGCAGCCAAGAGGGCAGGGGATACGAGCAGTACTTC
TRBJ2-1 | NA | TRBD2 | TRBV6-5 | CASSYGTSGTPYEQFF | TGTGCCAGCAGTTACGGGACTAGCGGGACTCCCTATGAGCAGTTCTTC
TRBJ1-5 | NA | NA | TRBV6-2/TRBV6-3 | CASSTQGYSNQPQHF | TGTGCCAGCAGTACTCAGGGGTATAGCAATCAGCCCCAGCATTTT
TRBJ1-2 | NA | NA | TRBV25-1 | CASSPSPGAYGYTF | TGTGCCAGCAGCCCGAGCCCAGGGGCCTATGGCTACACCTTC
TRBJ2-2 | NA | NA | TRBV27 | CASSSAFGGTGELFF | TGTGCCAGCAGTTCCGCTTTTGGAGGCACCGGGGAGCTGTTTTTT
TRBJ1-5 | few | TRBD1 | TRBV4-3 | CASSQDTTGINQPQHF | TGCGCCAGCAGCCAAGATACGACAGGGATCAATCAGCCCCAGCATTTT
TRBJ1-6 | NA | TRBD1 | TRBV14 | CASSLKTGVSPLHF | TGTGCCAGCAGCTTAAAGACAGGGGTTTCACCCCTCCACTTT
TRBJ2-7 | NA | NA | TRBV24-1 | CATPDNRPLLYEQYF | TGTGCCACTCCGGATAACAGGCCGTTACTCTACGAGCAGTACTTC
TRBJ1-2 | NA | NA | TRBV24-1 | CATSDFADGYTF | TGTGCCACCAGTGATTTTGCAGATGGCTACACCTTC
TRBJ2-6 | once | NA | TRBV4-2 | CASSLTVSGANVLTF | TGTGCCAGCAGCTTGACAGTCTCTGGGGCCAACGTCCTGACTTTC
TRBJ1-1 | NA | TRBD1 | TRBV7-9 | CASSSLRDRVITEAFF | TGTGCCAGCAGCTCACTCCGGGACAGGGTAATCACTGAAGCTTTCTTT
TRBJ1-2 | NA | NA | TRBV27 | CASSLGGVAYTF | TGTGCCAGCAGTTTAGGAGGGGTGGCCTACACCTTC
TRBJ2-1 | NA | NA | TRBV5-1 | CASSLRGGNQDYEQFF | TGCGCCAGCAGCTTGCGTGGAGGGAATCAGGATTATGAGCAGTTCTTC
TRBJ2-7 | once | TRBD2 | TRBV28 | CASSWGNLAGGYYEQYF | TGTGCCAGCAGTTGGGGGAATTTAGCGGGAGGATATTACGAGCAGTACTTC
TRBJ1-4 | NA | NA | TRBV5-8 | CASSLVRVWNEKLFF | TGTGCCAGCAGCTTGGTCCGGGTTTGGAATGAAAAACTGTTTTTT
TRBJ2-7 | NA | TRBD1 | TRBV28 | CASSVTGPLSYEQYF | TGTGCCAGCAGTGTGACAGGGCCCCTTTCCTACGAGCAGTACTTC
TRBJ2-1 | once | TRBD2 | TRBV28 | CASGGGVVGFNEQFF | TGTGCCAGCGGGGGAGGGGTAGTTGGGTTCAATGAGCAGTTCTTC
TRBJ2-5 | NA | NA | TRBV11-2 | CASSPRGLSGTQYF | TGTGCCAGCAGTCCTCGGGGGTTATCTGGGACCCAGTACTTC
TRBJ1-1 | NA | NA | TRBV30 | CAWSRTGLNTEAFF | TGTGCCTGGAGTCGAACAGGGTTGAACACTGAAGCTTTCTTT
TRBJ1-5 | NA | NA | TRBV28 | CASSLFGPGGQPQHF | NA
TRBJ1-5 | NA | NA | TRBV6-1 | CASSERGQPQHF | TGTGCCAGCAGTGAAAGAGGACAGCCCCAGCATTTT
TRBJ1-2 | NA | NA | TRBV6-6 | CASTGQSNYGYTF | TGTGCCAGTACGGGACAATCTAACTATGGCTACACCTTC
TRBJ1-1 | NA | TRBD1 | TRBV30 | CAWSAGQGAAFF | TGTGCCTGGAGTGCTGGACAGGGGGCCGCTTTCTTT
TRBJ2-1 | NA | NA | TRBV27 | CASRISGRGTYNEQFF | TGTGCCAGCAGGATTAGCGGTAGGGGAACCTACAATGAGCAGTTCTTC
TRBJ1-4 | few | NA | TRBV5-1 | CASSLTTPNEKLFF | TGCGCCAGCAGCCTTACTACACCTAATGAAAAACTGTTTTTT
TRBJ2-2 | NA | NA | TRBV5-1 | CASTETRNTGELFF | TGCGCCAGCACTGAGACTAGGAACACCGGGGAGCTGTTTTTT
TRBJ1-5 | NA | NA | TRBV28 | CASSYQGSPEPQHF | TGTGCCAGCAGTTACCAGGGAAGCCCGGAGCCCCAGCATTTT
TRBJ1-3 | NA | NA | TRBV7-6 | CASSPGQKNTIYF | TGTGCCAGCAGCCCAGGACAGAAAAACACCATATATTTT
TRBJ1-4 | NA | TRBD1 | TRBV7-6 | CASSGRTGNNEKLFF | TGTGCCAGCAGCGGCAGGACAGGGAATAATGAAAAACTGTTTTTT
TRBJ2-3 | NA | TRBD2 | TRBV29-1 | CSVVRGASDTQYF | TGCAGCGTTGTGCGGGGGGCGTCAGATACGCAGTATTTT
TRBJ1-2 | NA | TRBD1 | TRBV5-6 | CASSLTGVDGYTF | TGTGCCAGCAGCTTGACAGGGGTTGATGGCTACACCTTC
TRBJ1-6 | NA | NA | TRBV19 | CASKEGDRNNSPLHF | TGTGCCAGTAAAGAGGGGGACCGTAATAATTCACCCCTCCACTTT
TRBJ1-1 | NA | TRBD1 | TRBV19 | CASAPQGLNTEAFF | TGTGCCAGCGCGCCACAGGGGCTTAACACTGAAGCTTTCTTT